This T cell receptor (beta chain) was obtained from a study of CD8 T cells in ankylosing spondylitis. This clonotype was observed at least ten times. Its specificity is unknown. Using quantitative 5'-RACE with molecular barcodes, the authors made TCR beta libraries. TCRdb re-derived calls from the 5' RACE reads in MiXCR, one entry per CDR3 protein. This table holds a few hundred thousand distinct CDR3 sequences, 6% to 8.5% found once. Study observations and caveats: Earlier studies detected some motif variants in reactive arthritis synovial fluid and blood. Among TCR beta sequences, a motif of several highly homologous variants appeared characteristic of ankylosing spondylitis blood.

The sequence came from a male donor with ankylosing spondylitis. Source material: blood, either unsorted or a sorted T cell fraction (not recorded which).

The CDR3 here is CASSSALGQGKGYTF. The CDR3 DNA follows: TGTGCCAGCAGCTCTGCTCTCGGGCAGGGTAAAGGCTACACCTTC. The gene calls are TRBV5-6 and TRBJ1-2, with D perhaps matching TRBD1 (5 bases). Trimming took off 3 bases at V and 8 bases at J, with 20 bases between the two ends. The CDR3 is 15 amino acids. Germline V gives CDR1 SGHDT, CDR2 YYEEEE.